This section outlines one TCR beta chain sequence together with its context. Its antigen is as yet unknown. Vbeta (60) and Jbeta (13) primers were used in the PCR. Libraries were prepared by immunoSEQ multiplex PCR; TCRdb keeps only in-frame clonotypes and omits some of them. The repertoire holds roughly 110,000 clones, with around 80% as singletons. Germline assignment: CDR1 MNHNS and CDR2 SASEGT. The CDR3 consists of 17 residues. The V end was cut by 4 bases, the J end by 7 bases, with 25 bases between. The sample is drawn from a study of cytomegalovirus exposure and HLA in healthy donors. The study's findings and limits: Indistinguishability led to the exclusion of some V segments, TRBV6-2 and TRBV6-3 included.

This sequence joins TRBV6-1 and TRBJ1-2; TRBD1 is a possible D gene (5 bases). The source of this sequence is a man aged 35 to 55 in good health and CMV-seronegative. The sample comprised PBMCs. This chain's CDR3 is CASSGWNVRVVVGGYTF. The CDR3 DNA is TGTGCCAGCAGTGGTTGGAACGTCAGGGTGGTCGTTGGTGGCTACACCTTC.